One sample yielded the 9 T cell receptor beta chains listed below, sequenced in a study of blood T cell repertoires in COVID-19 (dated by TCRdb to 2019 to 2021). Libraries were constructed by the immunoSEQ multiplex PCR assay. The source is immuneACCESS, and TCRdb retained only in-frame sequences with V and J called. Part of the clones is not carried over; for the studies checked, unresolved V genes explain less than half of this, and the remainder is unexplained. The sample table lists 150,000 to 200,000 clones, around 80% of them with a count of one. Around 6.9% of the sample comes from the top ten. Specimen: peripheral blood. The origin of the receptors is a man aged 55 to 70 with acute or convalescent COVID-19.

V is TRBV4-1 and J is TRBJ1-2, with D possibly being TRBD1 (6 bases). The germline V and J ends were trimmed by 1 base and 4 bases, with 10 bases remaining between them. The CDR3 is made up of 14 amino acids. From germline, CDR1 is MGHRA and CDR2 YSYEKL. CDR3 amino acids: CASSQGGQAYGYTF. The CDR3 coding sequence is TGCGCCAGCAGCCAAGGGGGGCAGGCCTATGGCTACACCTTC.

The chain combines TRBV4-2 with TRBJ1-1; 9 bases align to TRBD1. Germline V gives CDR1 LGHNA, CDR2 YNFKEQ. CDR3 length equals 17 residues. Trimming took 1 base from V and 2 from J; bases not matched to a gene: 8. CDR3 protein: CASSQGYRGPLNTEAFF. The CDR3 nucleotides are TGTGCCAGCAGCCAAGGGTACAGGGGGCCTTTAAACACTGAAGCTTTCTTT.

The chain recombines TRBV19 with TRBJ2-1, with D maybe TRBD2 (5 bases). The germline gives CDR1 LNHDA, CDR2 SQIVND (reference sequence). This CDR3 spans 13 amino acids. Trimming pared 8 bases from V and 5 bases from J, leaving 13 bases between. The CDR3 protein is CASVRRENNEQFF. CDR3 coding DNA: TGTGCCAGTGTTAGACGGGAAAACAATGAGCAGTTCTTC. The whole variable domain, filled in from reference TRBV19 and TRBJ2-1, reads DGGITQSPKYLFRKEGQNVTLSCEQNLNHDAMYWYRQDPGQGLRLIYYSQIVNDFQKGDIAEGYSVSREKKESFPLTVTSAQKNPTAFYLCASVRRENNEQFFGPGTRLTVL.

The chain employs TRBV21-1 and TRBJ2-1; the table's D call TRBD1 went unverified against the DNA. TRBV21-1 is tagged as a pseudogene. The CDR3 has 14 amino acids. The CDR3 region has the DNA TGTGCCAGCAGCCACCGACAGGGAGACAATGAGCAGTTCTTC. It codes for CASSHRQGDNEQFF.

The rearrangement joins TRBV6-5 to TRBJ1-5; perhaps TRBD1 as D (5 bases). CDR3 length: 15 residues. The germline gives CDR1 MNHEY, CDR2 SVGAGI. The ends were cut back, 7 bases at V and 4 bases at J, with 17 bases in the middle. The CDR3 loop is CASTIDPRGNQPQHF. Here the CDR3 DNA reads TGTGCCAGCACCATAGACCCTAGGGGTAATCAGCCCCAGCATTTT.

The rearrangement joins TRBV7-2 to TRBJ1-2; 7 nucleotides match TRBD1. The germline V gene encodes CDR1 SGHTA and CDR2 FQGNSA. The CDR3 contains 14 residues. The trim removed 5 bases at V and 2 bases at J, leaving 5 bases unmatched. CDR3 sequence: CASSQQTGNYGYTF. The CDR3 DNA reads as TGTGCCAGCAGCCAGCAGACAGGGAACTATGGCTACACCTTC.

CDR3 bases: TGTGCCAGTAGTATCCAATGGTCCGGCAGGGGCAACTACGAGCAGTACTTC. Translated, it gives CASSIQWSGRGNYEQYF. The chain has TRBV19 and TRBJ2-7, with a tentative D call TRBD1 (6 bases). V lost 3 bases to trimming and J lost 3 bases, with 21 bases between them. Germline loops: CDR1 LNHDA, CDR2 SQIVND (reference sequence). There are 17 residues in the CDR3.

V and J are TRBV27 and TRBJ2-7, with a weak D call TRBD1 (5 bases). The ends were cut back, 3 bases at V and 2 bases at J, with 11 bases in the middle. Germline CDR1 MNHEY, CDR2 SMNVEV (reference sequence). The CDR3 is 14 residues long. In DNA form, the CDR3 reads TGTGCCAGCAGTTTGGGGCCAGGGACCTACGAGCAGTACTTC. It is translated as CASSLGPGTYEQYF.

The V and J genes are TRBV5-1 and TRBJ1-1; D not resolved. The germline V gene encodes CDR1 SGHRS and CDR2 YFSETQ. CDR3 length: 13 residues. Trimming shortened V by 4 bases and J by 0 bases, and 7 bases separated the two germline ends. The CDR3 sequence is CASSASVNTEAFF. The CDR3 DNA reads as TGCGCCAGCAGCGCGTCCGTGAACACTGAAGCTTTCTTT.